These 21 T cell receptor beta chains came from one sample sequenced in a study of early T cells in non-severe SARS-CoV-2 infection. In TCRdb, the 5' RACE reads were re-called with MiXCR into one record per CDR3 protein. The table includes some 120,000 distinct CDR3 sequences, 14% to 15% detected once. Sequences were obtained from whole blood. The receptors shown here come from an adult who was a healthcare worker with PCR-confirmed SARS-CoV-2 infection or an uninfected control (not recorded which).

This clonotype has only a few counts. The gene calls are TRBV21-1 and TRBJ2-1; the table's D gene call, TRBD2, was not cross checked with the DNA. TRBV21-1 is flagged as a pseudogene. The CDR3 totals 14 residues. Written as DNA, the CDR3 is TGTGCCAGCACCTGCCTAGTGGCGAGTAATGAGCAGTTCTTC. It codes for CASTCLVASNEQFF.

V usage is TRBV5-1 and J usage is TRBJ2-2; TRBD2 matches 9 bases. CDR1 and CDR2 (germline): SGHRS, YFSETQ. V shed 3 bases, J shed 0 bases, and the junction held 9 bases outside the gene matches. The CDR3 totals 18 residues. DNA for the CDR3: TGCGCCAGCAGCTACGGAGGGCTAGCGGGGACGAACACCGGGGAGCTGTTTTTT. Translation gives CASSYGGLAGTNTGELFF.

The genes are TRBV9 and TRBJ2-7, with D perhaps TRBD1 (6 bases). V was cut by 5 bases and J by 7 bases, with 13 bases left in between. The CDR3 runs to 12 residues. The germline V gene has CDR1 SGDLS and CDR2 YYNGEE. CDR3 nucleotide sequence: TGTGCCAGCAGTGGAAGAGGGACAGAGCAGTACTTC. Its translation: CASSGRGTEQYF.

This clonotype was seen a handful of times. The V gene is TRBV11-2, the J gene TRBJ2-1; 8 bases map to TRBD2. Losses at the gene ends were 2 bases for V and 3 bases for J; bases not matched to a gene: 3. The CDR3 is 15 amino acids. Germline-derived CDR1 and CDR2 are SGHAT and FQNNGV. This CDR3 reads CASSLPSGYYNEQFF. CDR3 in DNA: TGTGCCAGCAGCTTACCTAGCGGGTACTACAATGAGCAGTTCTTC.

The count of this clonotype is one. This could be a read error, since a much larger clone is one nucleotide away. The CDR3 loop reads CASSTRDRGTTRELFF. CDR3 coding DNA: TGTGCCAGCAGTACCCGGGACAGAGGAACCACCAGGGAGCTGTTTTTT. The genes are TRBV6-1 and TRBJ2-2; TRBD1 agrees at 7 bases. Germline CDR1 MNHNS, CDR2 SASEGT. The CDR3 runs 16 residues.

This clonotype appeared a few times. The chain employs TRBV30 and TRBJ1-4; perhaps TRBD1 as D (5 bases). The CDR3 totals 16 residues. Germline lookup yields CDR1 GTSNPN and CDR2 SVGIG (reference sequence). With 2 bases removed from V and 7 bases from J, the gap between germline ends came to 20 bases. The CDR3 spells CAWSRGVPSGSEKLFF. In DNA form, the CDR3 reads TGTGCCTGGAGTCGAGGGGTACCTTCCGGATCTGAAAAACTGTTTTTT. Drawing the rest from reference TRBV30 and TRBJ1-4, the complete variable domain is SQTIHQWPATLVQPVGSPLSLECTVEGTSNPNLYWYRQAAGRGLQLLFYSVGIGQISSEVPQNLSASRPQDRQFILSSKKLLLSDSGFYLCAWSRGVPSGSEKLFFGSGTQLSVL.

V and J are TRBV7-9 and TRBJ1-1; TRBD1 matches at 7 bases. Germline V gene lookup returns CDR1 SEHNR and CDR2 FQNEAQ (reference sequence). This CDR3 is 16 amino acids long. J was trimmed by 4 bases and V by 6 bases; bases with no gene match: 14. The CDR3 reads CASSRQGGVKGTEAFF. For the CDR3, the DNA is TGTGCCAGCAGTCGACAGGGAGGGGTCAAGGGCACTGAAGCTTTCTTT.

For this clonotype: The junction departs from germline at one end; a sequencing error may be responsible. V usage is TRBV20-1 and J usage is TRBJ1-5; the D is unclear. The CDR3 spans 11 residues. Germline CDR1 and CDR2: DFQATT and SNEGSKA (reference sequence). As DNA, the CDR3 is TGCAGTGCTGGAGAGGGACAGCCCCAGCATTTT. It translates to CSAGEGQPQHF.

The chain joins TRBV20-1 to TRBJ1-1, with 11 positions matching TRBD1. CDR1 and CDR2 from the germline V gene are DFQATT and SNEGSKA (reference sequence). CDR3 size: 14 residues. Unmatched junction bases numbered 3, after V lost 1 base and J lost 5 bases. CDR3 sequence: CSARGGQGATEAFF. Written as DNA, the CDR3 is TGCAGTGCTAGAGGTGGACAGGGGGCGACTGAAGCTTTCTTT.

This clonotype was seen only a few times. The chain has TRBV6-2 or TRBV6-3 and TRBJ1-4; D is perhaps TRBD1 (5 bases). Germline V CDR1 and CDR2: MNHEY, SVGEGT. V dropped 0 bases and J dropped 4 bases, with 12 bases sitting between them. This CDR3 is built from 16 residues. Here the CDR3 reads CASSYSRGQGNEKLFF. The CDR3 DNA reads TGTGCCAGCAGTTACTCGAGGGGCCAGGGTAATGAAAAACTGTTTTTT.

This clonotype has ten or more counts. V and J are TRBV7-8 and TRBJ1-5, with D possibly matching TRBD1 (5 bases). Looked up from germline, CDR1 is SGHVS and CDR2 is FQNEAQ. CDR3 length: 17 residues. Trimming took 1 base from V and 2 from J, leaving 15 bases between them. This CDR3 reads CASSLVTQAGGNQPQHF. For the CDR3, the DNA is TGTGCCAGCAGCTTAGTAACACAGGCGGGGGGCAATCAGCCCCAGCATTTT.

The J gene is TRBJ2-2, the V gene TRBV27, with no clear D. The germline gives CDR1 MNHEY, CDR2 SMNVEV (reference sequence). CDR3 length equals 13 residues. The V end was cut by 9 bases, the J end by 6 bases, with 14 bases between. In nucleotides, the CDR3 is TGTGCCAGTAAGAGAATTGGGCCCGGGGAGCTGTTTTTT. Encoded protein: CASKRIGPGELFF.

This clonotype showed up just a few times. The chain links TRBV7-9 to TRBJ1-4; D perhaps matches TRBD1 (5 bases). CDR1 SEHNR and CDR2 FQNEAQ come from the germline V gene (reference sequence). The CDR3 covers 14 residues. V was pared by 3 bases and J by 13 bases, with 18 bases between. The CDR3 region has the DNA TGTGCCAGCAGCTTTGCGGCAGGTCAGCAGGGACTGTTTTTT. As protein: CASSFAAGQQGLFF.

Only a few counts were recorded for this clonotype. The genes are TRBV12-3 or TRBV12-4 and TRBJ2-2, with 11 bases lining up with TRBD1. V trimming: 6 bases; J trimming: 2 bases; junction bases outside the gene matches: 5. The CDR3 contains 16 residues. This chain's CDR3 is CASSRRTGGNTGELFF. The DNA of the CDR3 is TGTGCCAGCAGCCGAAGGACAGGGGGCAACACCGGGGAGCTGTTTTTT.

This clonotype was detected only a few times. The J gene is TRBJ2-2, the V gene TRBV4-1; 7 nucleotides match TRBD1. The CDR3 spans 16 residues. V was clipped by 4 bases and J by 5 bases; unmatched bases: 10. Germline CDR1 MGHRA, CDR2 YSYEKL. CDR3 residues: CASSLNPGTATGELFF. CDR3 bases: TGCGCCAGCAGCCTAAACCCCGGGACAGCAACCGGGGAGCTGTTTTTT.

This clonotype was seen only a few times. V and J are TRBV10-3 and TRBJ1-6; the D gene is possibly TRBD1 (6 bases). Trimming removed 3 bases at V and 8 bases at J, with 20 bases between. CDR1 is ENHRY and CDR2 is SYGVKD in the germline V gene. This CDR3 has 17 residues. The CDR3 here is CAISEWSGDLGYSPLHF. The CDR3 nucleotides are TGTGCCATCAGTGAATGGTCAGGGGATTTAGGTTATTCACCCCTCCACTTT.

The rearrangement joins TRBV20-1 to TRBJ2-7; the match to TRBD2 covers 11 bases. The CDR3 is 14 residues long. V shed 5 bases, J shed 4 bases, and the junction held 7 bases outside the gene matches. Germline lookup yields CDR1 DFQATT and CDR2 SNEGSKA (reference sequence). The CDR3 here is CSASGLAETYEQYF. The CDR3 bases are TGCAGTGCTTCGGGACTAGCGGAGACTTACGAGCAGTACTTC.

This clonotype has a handful of counts. V is TRBV5-1 and J is TRBJ1-1; no clear D. Between the trimmed V and J ends, which lost 4 bases and 4 bases, there was a span of 14 bases. Germline V CDR1 and CDR2: SGHRS, YFSETQ. The CDR3 runs to 14 residues. CDR3 amino acids: CASSTGESGTEAFF. The CDR3 DNA is TGCGCCAGCAGCACGGGCGAGAGTGGCACTGAAGCTTTCTTT.

This clonotype was counted many times. V and J are TRBV6-1 and TRBJ2-1, with D unclear. Germline CDR1 and CDR2: MNHNS and SASEGT. The length of the CDR3 is 13 residues. Deletions cut 0 bases from V and 1 base from J, with 1 base between. The CDR3 region is CASSEASYNEQFF. The CDR3 region has the DNA TGTGCCAGCAGTGAAGCATCCTACAATGAGCAGTTCTTC.

This clonotype was seen only a few times. The chain combines TRBV7-9 with TRBJ2-1; D not certain. The length of the CDR3 is 12 residues. The V end lost 5 bases, the J end lost 5 bases, and 7 bases lay between the germline ends. Germline V lookup: CDR1 SEHNR, CDR2 FQNEAQ (reference sequence). The CDR3 loop is CASSRADNEQFF. CDR3 DNA: TGTGCCAGCAGCCGCGCGGACAATGAGCAGTTCTTC.

This clonotype was picked up a small number of times. The CDR3 region is CASSSTGVNSPLHF. In nucleotides, the CDR3 is TGTGCCAGCAGCTCGACAGGGGTCAATTCACCCCTCCACTTT. The chain employs TRBV7-6 and TRBJ1-6; 8 positions match TRBD1. V lost 4 bases to trimming and J lost 7 bases; unmatched junction nucleotides: 3. The germline CDR1 and CDR2 sequences are SGHVS and FNYEAQ. The CDR3 has 14 residues.